The 20 T cell receptor beta chains in this list originate from one sample, sequenced in a study of Graves' ophthalmopathy and Graves' hyperthyroidism. Investigators amplified TCR beta CDR3 regions from RNA transcripts. The library came from an HTBI-primed first-round RT-PCR and a second-round multiplex PCR. Using its own MiXCR run on the multiplex PCR reads, TCRdb lists one record per CDR3 protein. Here the sample spans about 640,000 distinct CDR3 sequences, roughly 39% being singletons. Specimen: peripheral blood. The receptors here all came from an adult man with Graves' ophthalmopathy.

CDR3 sequence reads: CASSPGGHGGTQYF. DNA for the CDR3: TGTGCCAGCAGCCCGGGGGGACACGGTGGGACCCAGTACTTC. The chain employs TRBV7-9 and TRBJ2-5; weak D call: TRBD2 (7 bases). Germline-derived CDR1 and CDR2 are SEHNR and FQNEAQ (reference sequence). V was cut by 5 bases and J by 7 bases, with 17 bases left in between. CDR3 length equals 14 residues.

This clonotype was counted many times. The V and J genes are TRBV7-9 and TRBJ2-5, with D uncertain. The CDR3 consists of 12 residues. In germline, CDR1 is SEHNR, CDR2 FQNEAQ (reference sequence). Trimming removed 5 bases at V and 5 bases at J, with 9 bases between. The CDR3 loop reads CASSPGVETQYF. In DNA, the CDR3 is TGTGCCAGCAGCCCAGGAGTGGAGACCCAGTACTTC.

This clonotype appeared many times. V gene TRBV2 combines with J gene TRBJ2-7, with TRBD1 matching 9 bases. CDR1 is SNHLY and CDR2 is FYNNEI in the germline V gene. V trimming: 6 bases; J trimming: 6 bases; junction bases outside the gene matches: 9. This CDR3 is 14 amino acids long. The DNA for the CDR3 is TGTGCCAGCAGGACGCCCCGGACAGGGGTCGAGCAGTACTTC. Its protein product is CASRTPRTGVEQYF.

This clonotype has a single count. The CDR3 nucleotides read TGCAGTGCAGCTCCCGGGGCAGGGGGATATAGCAATCAGCCCCAGCATTTT. Encoded protein: CSAAPGAGGYSNQPQHF. The rearrangement joins TRBV20-1 to TRBJ1-5, with 7 nucleotides matching TRBD1. Germline V lookup: CDR1 DFQATT, CDR2 SNEGSKA (reference sequence). V lost 6 bases and J lost 0; bases outside the gene matches: 14. The length of the CDR3 is 17 residues.

This clonotype appeared many times. The J gene is TRBJ2-5, the V gene TRBV10-3, with D tentatively TRBD1 or TRBD2 (5 bases each). Germline CDR1 is ENHRY and CDR2 is SYGVKD. There are 14 residues in the CDR3. V was pared by 6 bases and J by 2 bases, with 13 bases between. CDR3 coding DNA: TGTGCCATCAGCCCGGGACGCTTACAAGAGACCCAGTACTTC. Translated, it gives CAISPGRLQETQYF.

At least ten counts were recorded for this clonotype. At one boundary the junction diverges from the germline segment, which might be a read error. The rearrangement joins TRBV12-3 or TRBV12-4 to TRBJ1-1; possible D gene TRBD1, 6 bases. This CDR3 has 14 residues. The DNA of the CDR3 is TGTGCCAGCAGTTCGGGGGCCCTGAAGACTGAAGCTTTCTTT. This translates into CASSSGALKTEAFF.

This clonotype appeared many times. This chain uses TRBV27 with TRBJ1-1; D remains ambiguous. The germline V gene encodes CDR1 MNHEY and CDR2 SMNVEV (reference sequence). The V end lost 5 bases, the J end lost 6 bases, and 16 bases lay between the germline ends. The CDR3 extends over 14 amino acids. CDR3 DNA: TGTGCCAGCAGTCCTTTTGGCTGGGGTGCTGAAGCTTTCTTT. It is translated as CASSPFGWGAEAFF.

In its sample, this clonotype was seen a few times. This chain connects TRBV25-1 to TRBJ1-6, with D perhaps matching TRBD1 (5 bases). V lost 4 bases, J lost 7 bases, and 11 bases lay in between. Per germline, CDR1 MGHDK and CDR2 SYGVNS. This CDR3 contains 14 residues. The CDR3 reads CASSVTGPNSPLHF. CDR3 DNA: TGTGCCAGCAGTGTAACGGGGCCGAATTCACCCCTCCACTTT. The entire variable domain, with the rest obtained from reference TRBV25-1 and TRBJ1-6, is as follows: EADIYQTPRYLVIGTGKKITLECSQTMGHDKMYWYQQDPGMELHLIHYSYGVNSTEKGDLSSESTVSRIRTEHFPLTLESARPSHTSQYLCASSVTGPNSPLHFGNGTRLTVT.

The CDR3 is CASSGEGAGYTIYF. For the CDR3, the DNA is TGCGCCAGCAGTGGGGAGGGGGCTGGCTACACCATATATTTT. The genes are TRBV10-2 and TRBJ1-3, with 7 bases that match TRBD1. The CDR3 runs to 14 residues. Germline assignment: CDR1 WSHSY and CDR2 SAAADI. Germline trimming cut 4 bases from V and 8 bases from J; bases unmatched to any gene: 8.

On this clonotype: A clone one base away is much larger, so this may be a read error. The chain recombines TRBV7-9 with TRBJ1-2, with TRBD1 as a possible D gene (5 bases). The CDR3 spans 15 residues. Germline CDR1 is SEHNR and CDR2 is FQNEAQ (reference sequence). The CDR3 DNA is TGTGCCAGCAGTGACTCTTCAGGGAACCACTATGGCCACACCTTC. This encodes CASSDSSGNHYGHTF.

The chain uses TRBV7-9 and TRBJ1-2; a weak D match, TRBD1 (6 bases). CDR3 length: 15 residues. Germline V gives CDR1 SEHNR, CDR2 FQNEAQ (reference sequence). V was trimmed by 5 bases and J by 0 bases, leaving 13 bases between them. CDR3 residues: CASSQGRRTNYGYTF. The CDR3 bases are TGTGCCAGCAGCCAGGGGAGACGGACTAACTATGGCTACACCTTC.

The V call is TRBV25-1, the J call TRBJ1-2, with TRBD1 matching over 10 bases. The CDR3 runs 15 residues. Germline values: CDR1 MGHDK, CDR2 SYGVNS. Germline trimming cut 6 bases from V and 7 bases from J; bases unmatched to any gene: 11. CDR3 coding DNA: TGTGCCAGCAGATCGGGCGGACAGGGGGTTGCTGGCTACACCTTC. Residues: CASRSGGQGVAGYTF.

The table lists this clonotype with many counts. The genes are TRBV12-3 or TRBV12-4 and TRBJ1-1; D call uncertain. Trimming took 5 bases from V and 0 from J, leaving 10 bases between them. The CDR3 runs 14 residues. The CDR3 sequence: CASSLRKLNTEAFF. The CDR3 DNA reads TGTGCCAGCAGTCTGAGGAAACTGAACACTGAAGCTTTCTTT.

This clonotype was observed many times. V usage is TRBV19 and J usage is TRBJ2-5; 8 bases are shared with TRBD1. Germline-derived CDR1 and CDR2 are LNHDA and SQIVND (reference sequence). The CDR3 spans 14 residues. Trimming at V came to 9 bases and at J to 3 bases, leaving 9 bases not matched to a gene. Here the CDR3 reads CASRNRGTEETQYF. In nucleotides, the CDR3 is TGTGCCAGCAGAAACAGGGGGACCGAAGAGACCCAGTACTTC.

This clonotype was seen a handful of times. This chain joins TRBV4-2 and TRBJ1-1, with no clear D. The CDR3 is 15 residues long. Germline V lookup: CDR1 LGHNA, CDR2 YNFKEQ. Trimming removed 0 bases from V and 1 base from J, with 9 bases in between. CDR3 sequence reads: CASSQEMAKNTEAFF. The CDR3 bases are TGTGCCAGCAGCCAAGAAATGGCCAAGAACACTGAAGCTTTCTTT.

A note on this clonotype: This could be a read error, since a much larger clone is one nucleotide away. The V call is TRBV14, the J call TRBJ1-1; possibly TRBD1 for D (5 bases). Between the trimmed V and J ends, which lost 3 bases and 3 bases, there was a span of 20 bases. Germline values: CDR1 SGHDN, CDR2 FVKESK. The length of the CDR3 is 17 residues. CDR3 region: CASSHTSYGGGYTEAFF. The CDR3 DNA reads as TGTGCCAGCAGCCACACCAGTTACGGGGGGGGATACACTGAAGCTTTCTTT.

In this sample, this clonotype turned up many times. The chain carries TRBV20-1 and TRBJ1-5; the D is unclear. Between the trimmed V and J ends, which lost 3 bases and 2 bases, there was a span of 11 bases. Germline V CDR1 and CDR2: DFQATT, SNEGSKA (reference sequence). The CDR3 runs 14 residues. The CDR3 region is CSARPGFGNQPQHF. The CDR3 DNA sequence: TGCAGTGCTAGGCCGGGTTTTGGCAATCAGCCCCAGCATTTT.

V gene TRBV7-2 combines with J gene TRBJ1-1, with a possible D match to TRBD1 (6 bases). Germline-derived CDR1 and CDR2 are SGHTA and FQGNSA. The CDR3 runs to 13 residues. V was pared by 3 bases and J by 8 bases, with 13 bases between. CDR3 sequence reads: CASSFGGGLEAFF. The CDR3 DNA sequence: TGTGCCAGCAGCTTCGGCGGGGGGCTGGAAGCTTTCTTT. Complete variable domain (other parts from reference TRBV7-2 and TRBJ1-1): GAGVSQSPSNKVTEKGKDVELRCDPISGHTALYWYRQSLGQGLEFLIYFQGNSAPDKSGLPSDRFSAERTGGSVSTLTIQRTQQEDSAVYLCASSFGGGLEAFFGQGTRLTVV.

This clonotype was counted between two and nine times. The rearrangement joins TRBV25-1 to TRBJ1-2; D remains unclear. Germline CDR1 and CDR2: MGHDK and SYGVNS. The ends were cut back, 0 bases at V and 8 bases at J, with 10 bases in the middle. This CDR3 has 13 amino acids. CDR3 loop: CASSEYLTAGYTF. The CDR3 nucleotides read TGTGCCAGCAGTGAATATCTGACCGCAGGCTACACCTTC.

The chain employs TRBV13 and TRBJ2-7; 8 bases are shared with TRBD1. CDR3 length equals 14 residues. The V and J ends lost 2 bases and 4 bases, in that order; junction bases with no gene match: 4. CDR1 is PRHDT and CDR2 is FYEKMQ in the germline V gene (reference sequence). The CDR3 region is CASSLSRGPYEQYF. The CDR3 DNA reads TGTGCCAGCAGCTTAAGCAGGGGGCCTTACGAGCAGTACTTC.